Following are 16 T cell receptor beta chains from one sample sequenced in a study of T cell changes during pregnancy in multiple sclerosis. Profiled with immunoSEQ multiplex PCR; TCRdb holds only in-frame clones, not every one. The repertoire holds 50,000 or so clones, with 85% to 95% as singletons. This sample comprised CD4+ T cells from peripheral blood mononuclear cells, obtained in the third trimester of pregnancy. The receptors originated from a female donor with multiple sclerosis, enrolled in a pregnancy study.

This clone was observed a few times. The V call is TRBV19, the J call TRBJ2-1, with 8 bases identical to TRBD1. The V segment lost 3 bases and the J segment 7 bases; nucleotides outside the gene matches: 5. Germline loops: CDR1 LNHDA, CDR2 SQIVND (reference sequence). This CDR3 is built from 14 residues. The CDR3 DNA reads TGTGCCAGTAGTATGGGGGGACAGGTTAATGAGCAGTTCTTC. Translating it yields CASSMGGQVNEQFF.

V and J are TRBV6-1 and TRBJ2-1, with TRBD2 matching over 9 bases. J was trimmed by 8 bases and V by 4 bases; bases with no gene match: 12. Germline assignment: CDR1 MNHNS and CDR2 SASEGT. This CDR3 has 16 residues. The CDR3 nucleotides are TGTGCCAGCAGTGCTCCAGCGGGGGGCCCGGGATATGAGCAGTTCTTC. This codes for CASSAPAGGPGYEQFF.

This clone has just one count. This chain links TRBV18 with TRBJ2-3, with 8 bases identical to TRBD2. V dropped 0 bases and J dropped 5; count of bases not matched to a gene: 7. Germline V gene sequence: CDR1 KGHSH, CDR2 LQKENI. The CDR3 totals 16 residues. CDR3 DNA: TGTGCCAGCTCACCACCGGGACTAGGGGGGATAGATACGCAGTATTTT. As protein: CASSPPGLGGIDTQYF.

The genes are TRBV28 and TRBJ1-1, with no clear D. The germline gives CDR1 MDHEN, CDR2 SYDVKM. This CDR3 has 11 amino acids. Trimming removed 3 bases at V and 4 bases at J, with 3 bases between. CDR3 bases: TGTGCCAGCAGTTTTATCACTGAAGCTTTCTTT. Amino acids: CASSFITEAFF.

V is TRBV5-1 and J is TRBJ2-1; D perhaps matches TRBD1 (6 bases). The ends were cut back, 5 bases at V and 15 bases at J, with 18 bases in the middle. This CDR3 has 12 amino acids. Germline V gene sequence: CDR1 SGHRS, CDR2 YFSETQ. The CDR3 is CASRSFEGVVFF. CDR3 nucleotides: TGCGCCAGCAGAAGTTTTGAGGGGGTGGTGTTCTTC. Supplemented by reference TRBV5-1 and TRBJ2-1, the full variable domain reads KAGVTQTPRYLIKTRGQQVTLSCSPISGHRSVSWYQQTPGQGLQFLFEYFSETQRNKGNFPGRFSGRQFSNSRSEMNVSTLELGDSALYLCASRSFEGVVFFGPGTRLTVL.

The count of this clone is one. The rearrangement joins TRBV18 to TRBJ2-7, with a possible D match to TRBD2 (6 bases). Germline-derived CDR1 and CDR2 are KGHSH and LQKENI. This CDR3 spans 11 amino acids. V lost 6 bases, J lost 6 bases, and 9 bases lay in between. CDR3 residues: CASSGGAEQYF. The CDR3 coding sequence is TGTGCCAGCTCCGGAGGGGCCGAGCAGTACTTC.

This clone has only one observation. The genes are TRBV4-2 and TRBJ2-7; 10 bases line up with TRBD2. V was clipped by 1 base and J by 3 bases; unmatched bases: 15. The germline V gene has CDR1 LGHNA and CDR2 YNFKEQ. CDR3 size: 19 residues. CDR3 amino acids: CASSQGGASGGKIRYEQYF. The CDR3 DNA reads TGTGCCAGCAGCCAAGGGGGGGCTAGCGGGGGCAAGATTCGCTACGAGCAGTACTTC.

The chain recombines TRBV2 with TRBJ2-5; 16 bases match TRBD2. Looked up from germline, CDR1 is SNHLY and CDR2 is FYNNEI. The CDR3 is 16 residues long. With V trimmed by 6 bases and J by 3 bases, 4 bases remained unmatched. CDR3 loop: CASSPGLAGGEETQYF. The CDR3 nucleotides read TGTGCCAGCAGCCCGGGACTAGCGGGGGGGGAAGAGACCCAGTACTTC.

This clone was counted a single time. The rearrangement uses TRBV19 and TRBJ2-5; D unresolved. Trimming took off 4 bases at V and 1 base at J, with 7 bases between the two ends. In germline, CDR1 is LNHDA, CDR2 SQIVND (reference sequence). This CDR3 spans 13 amino acids. CDR3 sequence: CASSSQAQETQYF. For the CDR3, the DNA is TGTGCCAGTAGTAGCCAAGCCCAAGAGACCCAGTACTTC.

This clone came up once. This chain uses TRBV19 with TRBJ2-5; TRBD2 might be the D (5 bases). The V end was cut by 3 bases, the J end by 2 bases, with 13 bases between. The CDR3 covers 15 residues. The germline V gene has CDR1 LNHDA and CDR2 SQIVND (reference sequence). This CDR3 reads CASSIGRVPQETQYF. CDR3 coding DNA: TGTGCCAGTAGTATTGGGCGGGTACCTCAAGAGACCCAGTACTTC.

This rearrangement joins TRBV30 to TRBJ2-7, with TRBD1 as a possible D gene (6 bases). The V end was cut by 8 bases, the J end by 3 bases, with 20 bases between. CDR3 length equals 14 residues. The V gene's germline CDR1 is GTSNPN and CDR2 SVGIG (reference sequence). For the CDR3, the DNA is TGTGCCCTAATAAGGCAGGGGAGTAACTACGAGCAGTACTTC. This encodes CALIRQGSNYEQYF.

The chain employs TRBV10-3 and TRBJ1-4, with D unresolved. Germline CDR1 is ENHRY and CDR2 is SYGVKD. The CDR3 covers 15 residues. The germline V and J ends were trimmed by 3 bases and 6 bases, with 14 bases remaining between them. The DNA for the CDR3 is TGTGCCATCAGTGACATCGCGAGGGTTGATGAAAAACTGTTTTTT. Translated: CAISDIARVDEKLFF.

This clone was observed a few times. The chain has TRBV18 and TRBJ2-7; 8 nucleotides line up with TRBD2. Germline V gene sequence: CDR1 KGHSH, CDR2 LQKENI. CDR3 size: 13 residues. V gave up 3 bases and J gave up 6 bases; unmatched junction bases: 4. DNA for the CDR3: TGTGCCAGCTCACCTTCCGGGGGGGCCGAGCAGTACTTC. It translates to CASSPSGGAEQYF.

The chain uses TRBV5-6 and TRBJ1-4; weak D call: TRBD1 (5 bases). V was pared by 3 bases and J by 5 bases, with 14 bases between. The CDR3 totals 15 residues. The germline CDR1 and CDR2 sequences are SGHDT and YYEEEE. In DNA, the CDR3 is TGTGCCAGCAGCTCTTGGGGGGGGAGGAATGAAAAACTGTTTTTT. This gives the protein CASSSWGGRNEKLFF.

The gene calls are TRBV10-2 and TRBJ1-6; D is perhaps TRBD1 (5 bases). Germline V lookup: CDR1 WSHSY, CDR2 SAAADI. The CDR3 sequence is 14 residues long. V was trimmed by 2 bases and J by 9 bases, leaving 11 bases between them. The CDR3 sequence is CASSEGREGSPLHF. DNA for the CDR3: TGCGCCAGCAGTGAGGGCAGGGAAGGTTCACCCCTCCACTTT.

The rearrangement joins TRBV5-4 to TRBJ2-7; TRBD2 matches 11 bases. The germline V gene encodes CDR1 SGHNT and CDR2 YYREEE (reference sequence). V was pared by 0 bases and J by 6 bases, with 5 bases of the junction left unmatched. The CDR3 runs 15 residues. The CDR3 region is CASSLDIAGGFEQYF. CDR3 coding DNA: TGTGCCAGCAGCTTGGATATAGCGGGGGGGTTCGAGCAGTACTTC.